Sequencing of this TCR beta chain was carried out in a study of identical twins. Overall study results and limits: The study found excess low generation probability among twin-shared out-of-frame alpha sequences.

All of the donors were Caucasians in good health. The V gene's germline CDR1 is GTSNPN and CDR2 SVGIG (reference sequence). V shed 0 bases and J shed 2 bases, with 8 bases lying between them. The CDR3 is made up of 14 amino acids. A universal primer site was incorporated via template switching, and the cDNA contained unique molecular identifiers. TCRdb processed the 5' RACE reads anew with MiXCR; each CDR3 protein has one entry. The sample holds 1.5 million to 2 million distinct CDR3 sequences; less than 40% are singletons and the top ten take over 0.25%. With respect to this clonotype: Antigen specificity is unknown.

The specimen sequenced was cord blood. The clonotype comes from a newborn girl in good health. The chain uses TRBV30 and TRBJ1-5; D call uncertain. In nucleotides, the CDR3 is TGTGCCTGGAGTGTACGGACCCGCAATCAGCCCCAGCATTTT. Translating it yields CAWSVRTRNQPQHF.